This TCR beta chain was found in a study of blood T cell repertoires in COVID-19. Trimming removed 2 bases at V and 0 bases at J, with 5 bases between. CDR3 length equals 13 residues. Germline V lookup: CDR1 LNHNV, CDR2 YYDKDF (reference sequence). There are a few counts of this clone. Participants spanned ages about 18 to 100 years and resided in 20 to 30 US areas. The assay was immunoSEQ multiplex PCR, and TCRdb's table has in-frame clones only and misses some. Of around 230,000 clones in the sample, over 75% are singletons; the top ten hold around 8.8%. Sequences were obtained from PBMCs or T cells enriched from blood (not recorded which). The source is a man aged 40-49 years who had recovered from COVID-19. The chain uses TRBV15 and TRBJ2-7, with D unclear. CDR3 DNA sequence: TGTGCCACCAGCAGATCCCTCTCCTACGAGCAGTACTTC. Its translation is CATSRSLSYEQYF.